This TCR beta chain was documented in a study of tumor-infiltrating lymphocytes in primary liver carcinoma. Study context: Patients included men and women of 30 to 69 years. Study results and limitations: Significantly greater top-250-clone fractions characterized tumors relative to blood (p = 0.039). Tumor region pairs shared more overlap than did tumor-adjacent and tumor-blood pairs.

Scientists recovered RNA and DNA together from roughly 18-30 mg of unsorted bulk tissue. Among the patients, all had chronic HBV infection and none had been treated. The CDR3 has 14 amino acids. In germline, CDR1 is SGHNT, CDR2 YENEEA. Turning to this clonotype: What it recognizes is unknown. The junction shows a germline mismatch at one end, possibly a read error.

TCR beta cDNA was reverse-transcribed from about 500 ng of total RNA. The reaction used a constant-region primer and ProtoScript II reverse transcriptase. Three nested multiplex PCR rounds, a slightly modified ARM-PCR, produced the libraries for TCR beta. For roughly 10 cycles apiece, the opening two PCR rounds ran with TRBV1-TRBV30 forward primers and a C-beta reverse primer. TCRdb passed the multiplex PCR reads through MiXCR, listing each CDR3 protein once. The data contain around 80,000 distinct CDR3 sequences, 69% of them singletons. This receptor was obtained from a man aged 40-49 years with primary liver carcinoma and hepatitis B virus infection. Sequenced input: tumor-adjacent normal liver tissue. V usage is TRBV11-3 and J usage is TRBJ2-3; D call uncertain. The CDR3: CASSLGRVTDTQYF. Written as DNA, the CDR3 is TGTGCCAGCAGTTTAGGACGCGTCACAGATACGCAGTATTTT.